Below are 2 T cell receptor beta chains sequenced from a single sample in a study of yellow fever vaccine responses in identical twins. One entry per CDR3 protein results from TCRdb running MiXCR on the RT-PCR reads. There are about 9,600 distinct CDR3 sequences in the sample; roughly 83% occur only once, and approximately 2% lies in the top ten. Specimen: T cells from blood (PBMCs), unsorted or a sorted subset (not recorded which), collected before or after yellow fever vaccination (not recorded which). Receptors originate from a woman aged 18-35 years who received the yellow fever vaccine.

The chain recombines TRBV7-6 with TRBJ1-4; D is unresolved. The length of the CDR3 is 16 residues. Germline CDR1 SGHVS, CDR2 FNYEAQ. Trimming stripped 1 base from V and 6 bases from J, with 15 bases between. CDR3 amino acids: CASSLGLWGLDEKLFF. CDR3 in DNA: TGTGCCAGCAGCTTAGGTCTGTGGGGTTTGGATGAAAAACTGTTTTTT. Full variable domain (remainder filled in from reference TRBV7-6 and TRBJ1-4): GAGVSQSPRYKVTKRGQDVALRCDPISGHVSLYWYRQALGQGPEFLTYFNYEAQQDKSGLPNDRFSAERPEGSISTLTIQRTEQRDSAMYRCASSLGLWGLDEKLFFGSGTQLSVL.

This chain links TRBV5-1 with TRBJ2-1; the D is unclear. Looked up from germline, CDR1 is SGHRS and CDR2 is YFSETQ. The V and J ends lost 0 bases and 9 bases respectively, with 4 bases between them. The CDR3 totals 11 residues. The CDR3 DNA is TGCGCCAGCAGCTTGGCCGGTGAGCAGTTCTTC. Its translation is CASSLAGEQFF.